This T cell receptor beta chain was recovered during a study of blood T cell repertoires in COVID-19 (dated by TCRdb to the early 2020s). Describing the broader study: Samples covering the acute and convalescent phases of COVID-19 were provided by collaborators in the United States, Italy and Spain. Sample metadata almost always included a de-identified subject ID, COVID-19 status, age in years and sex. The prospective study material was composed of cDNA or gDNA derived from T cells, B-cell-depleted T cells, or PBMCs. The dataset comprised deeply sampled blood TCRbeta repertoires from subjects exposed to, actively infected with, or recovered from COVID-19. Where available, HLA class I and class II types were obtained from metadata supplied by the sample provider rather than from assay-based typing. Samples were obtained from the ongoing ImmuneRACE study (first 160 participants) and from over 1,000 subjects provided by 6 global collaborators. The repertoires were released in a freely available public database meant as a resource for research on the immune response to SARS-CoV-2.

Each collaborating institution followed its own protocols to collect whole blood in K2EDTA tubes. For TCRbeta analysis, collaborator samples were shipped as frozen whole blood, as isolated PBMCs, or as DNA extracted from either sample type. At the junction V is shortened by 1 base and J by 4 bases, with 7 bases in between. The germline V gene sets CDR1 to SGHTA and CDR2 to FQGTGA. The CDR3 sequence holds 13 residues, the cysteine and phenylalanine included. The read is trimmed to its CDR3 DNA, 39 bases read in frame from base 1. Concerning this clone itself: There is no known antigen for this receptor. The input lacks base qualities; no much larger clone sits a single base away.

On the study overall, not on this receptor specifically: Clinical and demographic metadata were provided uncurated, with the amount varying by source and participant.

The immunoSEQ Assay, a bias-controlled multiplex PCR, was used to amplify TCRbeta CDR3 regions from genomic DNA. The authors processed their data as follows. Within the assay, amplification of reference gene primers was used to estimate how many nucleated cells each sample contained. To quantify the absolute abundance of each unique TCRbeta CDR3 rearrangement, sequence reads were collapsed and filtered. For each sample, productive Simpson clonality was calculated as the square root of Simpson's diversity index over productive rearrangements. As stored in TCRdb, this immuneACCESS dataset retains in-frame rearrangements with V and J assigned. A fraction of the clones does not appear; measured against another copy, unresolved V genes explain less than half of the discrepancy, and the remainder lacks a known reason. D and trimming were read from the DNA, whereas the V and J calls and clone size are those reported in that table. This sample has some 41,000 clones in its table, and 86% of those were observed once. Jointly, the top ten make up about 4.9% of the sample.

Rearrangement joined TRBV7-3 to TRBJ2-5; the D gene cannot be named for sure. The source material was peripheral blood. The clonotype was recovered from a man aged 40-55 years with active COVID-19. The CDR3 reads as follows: CASSLNPRETQYF. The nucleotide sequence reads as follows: TGTGCCAGCAGCTTAAACCCCAGAGAGACCCAGTACTTC.